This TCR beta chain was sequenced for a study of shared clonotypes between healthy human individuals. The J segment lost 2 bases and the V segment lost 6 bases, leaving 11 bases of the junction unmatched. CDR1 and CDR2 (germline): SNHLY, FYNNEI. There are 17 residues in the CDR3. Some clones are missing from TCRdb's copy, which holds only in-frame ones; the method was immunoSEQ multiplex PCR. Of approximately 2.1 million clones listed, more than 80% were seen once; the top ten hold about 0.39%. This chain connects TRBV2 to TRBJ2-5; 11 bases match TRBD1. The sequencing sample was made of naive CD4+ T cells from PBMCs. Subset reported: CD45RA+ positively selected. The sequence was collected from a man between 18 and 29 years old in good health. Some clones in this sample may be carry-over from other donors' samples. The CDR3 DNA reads TGTGCCAGCAGCGCGGGCCCGGGACAGGGGGAGCAAGAGACCCAGTACTTC. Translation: CASSAGPGQGEQETQYF.